This record covers a single T cell receptor beta chain. The antigen remains undetermined. CDR1 and CDR2 (germline): PRHDT, FYEKMQ (reference sequence). This CDR3 is 15 amino acids long. This sample was included in a study of blood T cells in healthy people across ages. Study-level findings and limits: Diversity was higher, and naive CD4+ cells more numerous, in long-lived donors than in aged donors. Any changes in expanded clonotypes were possibly confounded, as donor CMV status remained unknown.

Using a J-beta primer mix together with a sample-barcoded 5' primer, a second PCR was run for about 6 to 12 cycles. Tagging of each cDNA molecule was performed by a template-switch adaptor with 12 random nucleotides. MiXCR, applied by TCRdb to the 5' RACE reads, yields one record per CDR3 protein. This table holds 1.4 million to 1.5 million distinct CDR3 sequences, around two fifths found once. What was sequenced was blood. This chain links TRBV13 with TRBJ2-4; 7 bases align to TRBD2. The better agreement between TRBJ2-7 and the DNA end casts doubt on the J call. This clonotype was sampled from a woman under 30 in good health. The CDR3 DNA sequence: TGTGCCAGCAGCTTAGTTGGGGGGGTCCCCTACGAGCAGTACTTC. Translated, it gives CASSLVGGVPYEQYF.